This entry lists 2 T cell receptor beta chains sequenced from one sample in a study of OX40 agonist ivuxolimab in advanced cancers. Using immunoSEQ multiplex PCR, the repertoire was profiled, and TCRdb retains in-frame clones only, with some absent. The sample carries around 34,000 clones, 81% recorded once. Sequenced here: CD4+ or CD8+ T cells sorted from blood, sampled in a trial of the OX40 agonist ivuxolimab. Receptors were obtained from an adult with an advanced solid tumor such as melanoma, head and neck, liver or kidney cancer.

The chain employs TRBV19 and TRBJ1-1; D possibly corresponds to TRBD1 (5 bases). Germline V gives CDR1 LNHDA, CDR2 SQIVND (reference sequence). V was pared by 6 bases and J by 4 bases, with 6 bases between. This CDR3 contains 11 residues. This CDR3 is CASRGVTEAFF. CDR3 nucleotide sequence: TGTGCCAGTAGGGGGGTCACTGAAGCTTTCTTT. Supplemented by reference TRBV19 and TRBJ1-1, the full variable domain reads DGGITQSPKYLFRKEGQNVTLSCEQNLNHDAMYWYRQDPGQGLRLIYYSQIVNDFQKGDIAEGYSVSREKKESFPLTVTSAQKNPTAFYLCASRGVTEAFFGQGTRLTVV.

This chain connects TRBV5-1 to TRBJ1-1, with D possibly being TRBD1 (6 bases). The germline V gene encodes CDR1 SGHRS and CDR2 YFSETQ. This CDR3 region has 15 residues. The V and J ends lost 0 bases and 5 bases respectively, with 14 bases between them. Here the CDR3 reads CASSLETGWKTEAFF. The CDR3 nucleotides are TGCGCCAGCAGCTTGGAAACAGGGTGGAAAACTGAAGCTTTCTTT.